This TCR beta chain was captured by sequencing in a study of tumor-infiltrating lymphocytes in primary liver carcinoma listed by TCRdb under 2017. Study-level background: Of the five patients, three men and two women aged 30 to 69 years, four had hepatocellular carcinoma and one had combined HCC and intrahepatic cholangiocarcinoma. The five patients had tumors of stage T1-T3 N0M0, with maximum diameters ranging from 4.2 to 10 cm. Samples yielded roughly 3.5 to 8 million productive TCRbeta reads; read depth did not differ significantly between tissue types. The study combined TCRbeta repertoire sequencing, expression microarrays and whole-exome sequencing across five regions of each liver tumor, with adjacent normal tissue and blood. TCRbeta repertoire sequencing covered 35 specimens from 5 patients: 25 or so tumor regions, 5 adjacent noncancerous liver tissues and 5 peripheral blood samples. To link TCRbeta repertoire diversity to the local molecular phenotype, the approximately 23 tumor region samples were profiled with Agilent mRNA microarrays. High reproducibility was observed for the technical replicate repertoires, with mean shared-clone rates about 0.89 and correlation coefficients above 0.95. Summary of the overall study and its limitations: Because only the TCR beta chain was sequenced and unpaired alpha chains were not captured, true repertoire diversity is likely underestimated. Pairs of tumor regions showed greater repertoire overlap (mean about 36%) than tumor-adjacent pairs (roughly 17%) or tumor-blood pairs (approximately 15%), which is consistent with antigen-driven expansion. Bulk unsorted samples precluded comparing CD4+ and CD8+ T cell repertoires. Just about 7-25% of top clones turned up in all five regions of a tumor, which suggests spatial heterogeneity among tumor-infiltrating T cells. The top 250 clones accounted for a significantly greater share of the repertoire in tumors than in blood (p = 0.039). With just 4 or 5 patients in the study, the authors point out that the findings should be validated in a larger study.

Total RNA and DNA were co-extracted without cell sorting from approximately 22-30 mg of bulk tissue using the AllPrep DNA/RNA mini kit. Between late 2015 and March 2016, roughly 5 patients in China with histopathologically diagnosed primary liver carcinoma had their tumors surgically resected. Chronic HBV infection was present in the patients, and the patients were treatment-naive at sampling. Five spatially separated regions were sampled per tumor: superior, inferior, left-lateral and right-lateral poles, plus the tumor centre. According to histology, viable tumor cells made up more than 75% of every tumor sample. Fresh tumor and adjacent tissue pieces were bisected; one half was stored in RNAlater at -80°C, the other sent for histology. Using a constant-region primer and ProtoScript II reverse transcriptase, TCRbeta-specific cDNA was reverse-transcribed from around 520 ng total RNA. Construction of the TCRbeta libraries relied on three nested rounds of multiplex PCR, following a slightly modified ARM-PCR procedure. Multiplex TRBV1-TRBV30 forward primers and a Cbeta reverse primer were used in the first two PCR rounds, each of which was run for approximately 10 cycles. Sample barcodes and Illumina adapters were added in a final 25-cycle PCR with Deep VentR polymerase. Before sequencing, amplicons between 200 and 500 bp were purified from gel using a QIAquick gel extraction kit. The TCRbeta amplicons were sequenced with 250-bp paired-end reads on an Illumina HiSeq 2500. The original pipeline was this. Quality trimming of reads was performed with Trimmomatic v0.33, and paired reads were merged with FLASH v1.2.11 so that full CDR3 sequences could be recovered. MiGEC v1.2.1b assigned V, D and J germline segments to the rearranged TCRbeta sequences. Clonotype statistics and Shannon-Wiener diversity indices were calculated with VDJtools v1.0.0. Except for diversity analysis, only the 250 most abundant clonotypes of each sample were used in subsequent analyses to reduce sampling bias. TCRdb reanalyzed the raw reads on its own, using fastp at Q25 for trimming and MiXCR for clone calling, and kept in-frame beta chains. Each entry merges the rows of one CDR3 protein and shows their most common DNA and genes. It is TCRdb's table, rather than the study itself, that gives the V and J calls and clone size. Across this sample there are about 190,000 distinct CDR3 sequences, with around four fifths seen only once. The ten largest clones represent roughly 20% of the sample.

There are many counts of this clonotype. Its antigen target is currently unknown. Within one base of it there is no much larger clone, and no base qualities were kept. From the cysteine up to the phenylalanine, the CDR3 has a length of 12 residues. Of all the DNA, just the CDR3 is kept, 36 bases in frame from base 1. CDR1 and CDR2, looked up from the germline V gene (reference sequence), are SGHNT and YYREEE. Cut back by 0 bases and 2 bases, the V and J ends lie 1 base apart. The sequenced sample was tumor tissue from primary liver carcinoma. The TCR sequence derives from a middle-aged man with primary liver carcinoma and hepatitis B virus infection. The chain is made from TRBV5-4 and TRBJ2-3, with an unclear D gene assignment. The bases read TGTGCCAGCAGCTTGGACACAGATACGCAGTATTTT. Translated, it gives CASSLDTDTQYF.